The clone carrying this TCR beta chain has ten or more counts. The antigen is not known. A single record per CDR3 protein comes from TCRdb applying MiXCR to the reads. Of roughly 920,000 distinct CDR3 sequences detected, around 29% appear once; the ten largest clones hold about 14%. The data were obtained in a study of T cell repertoires in cytomegalovirus infection. Study details: Recently identified HLA-C-restricted CMV epitopes were used, and well-studied HLA-B-restricted CMV epitopes were used as well. A matching HLA type, together with CMV infection, was signaled by public TCR beta signatures.

Overall study findings and caveats: Clonotype analysis showed dominance of the ex vivo response by HLA-C-restricted CMV-specific TCR beta clonotypes. CMV carriers having the relevant HLA were flagged by cumulative public TCR beta family frequency.

Sequenced here: cultured CD8+ T cells from PBMCs, sampled from culture after CMV antigen stimulation. This receptor was identified in a human donor in good health (CMV status not recorded). Some clones in this sample may be carry-over from other donors' samples.

The CDR3 nucleotides read TGTGCCAGCAGTTACTCGGTGGATCTCTATGGCTACACCTTC. It codes for CASSYSVDLYGYTF. The chain joins TRBV6-5 to TRBJ1-2; no reliable D call. CDR3 length: 14 residues. Deletions cut 0 bases from V and 4 bases from J, with 9 bases between. Germline-derived CDR1 and CDR2 are MNHEY and SVGAGI.